One and the same sample provided the 21 T cell receptor beta chains below, sequenced in a study of identical twins. TCRdb fed the 5' RACE reads into MiXCR, producing one record per CDR3 protein. The data contain some 500,000 distinct CDR3 sequences, roughly 13% of them singletons. Another study also made use of these data, one on yellow fever vaccine responses in identical twins.

The sequenced sample consisted of CD4+ T cells sorted from blood. These receptors were taken from a young woman in good health.

This clonotype has a count of ten or more. This chain connects TRBV7-9 to TRBJ2-3; D is possibly TRBD1 (6 bases). This CDR3 has 15 residues. Trimming cost V 5 bases and J 6 bases, with 18 bases left between them. Germline-derived CDR1 and CDR2 are SEHNR and FQNEAQ (reference sequence). Here the CDR3 reads CASSRGQGKSDTQYF. CDR3 coding DNA: TGTGCCAGCAGCAGAGGGCAGGGGAAGTCGGATACGCAGTATTTT.

This clonotype was picked up a small number of times. V usage is TRBV7-9 and J usage is TRBJ1-1; no reliable D call. Germline CDR1 is SEHNR and CDR2 is FQNEAQ (reference sequence). Trimming cost V 4 bases and J 7 bases, with 13 bases left between them. This CDR3 contains 13 residues. The CDR3 coding sequence is TGTGCCAGCAGCTCTAACCAGGCAAATGAAGCTTTCTTT. It is translated as CASSSNQANEAFF.

The rearrangement uses TRBV10-3 and TRBJ2-7; TRBD1 matches 7 bases. V lost 4 bases and J lost 3; bases outside the gene matches: 12. The V gene's germline CDR1 is ENHRY and CDR2 SYGVKD. This CDR3 comprises 16 residues. The CDR3 spells CAISGVKQGSDYEQYF. In DNA, the CDR3 is TGTGCCATCAGTGGGGTGAAACAGGGGTCCGACTACGAGCAGTACTTC.

A single count supports this clonotype. The chain is built from TRBV5-1 and TRBJ2-3; 8 positions agree with TRBD1. CDR1 is SGHRS, CDR2 YFSETQ, per germline. The CDR3 extends over 14 amino acids. J lost 6 bases, V lost 4 bases, and 7 bases had no gene match. CDR3 sequence: CASSQDRELDTQYF. The CDR3 nucleotides are TGCGCCAGCAGCCAGGACAGGGAATTGGATACGCAGTATTTT.

Only a few counts were recorded for this clonotype. V gene TRBV12-3 or TRBV12-4 combines with J gene TRBJ2-2; a weak D match, TRBD1 (6 bases). Between the trimmed V and J ends, which lost 6 bases and 6 bases, there was a span of 14 bases. The CDR3 runs to 14 residues. DNA of the CDR3: TGTGCCAGCAGCGCACGTAACAGGGCCGGGGAGCTGTTTTTT. This translates into CASSARNRAGELFF.

The chain joins TRBV7-2 to TRBJ1-1; a weak D match, TRBD1 (5 bases). Trimming cost V 2 bases and J 4 bases, with 14 bases left between them. The CDR3 contains 15 residues. Germline V lookup: CDR1 SGHTA, CDR2 FQGNSA. The CDR3 DNA reads TGTGCCAGCAGCTTATTCGCCAGGGTGGGCACTGAAGCTTTCTTT. It is translated as CASSLFARVGTEAFF. The entire variable domain, with the rest obtained from reference TRBV7-2 and TRBJ1-1, is as follows: GAGVSQSPSNKVTEKGKDVELRCDPISGHTALYWYRQSLGQGLEFLIYFQGNSAPDKSGLPSDRFSAERTGGSVSTLTIQRTQQEDSAVYLCASSLFARVGTEAFFGQGTRLTVV.

In this sample, this clonotype turned up many times. The chain employs TRBV20-1 and TRBJ2-7; D call uncertain. V lost 3 bases to trimming and J lost 3 bases, with 12 bases between them. The CDR3 has 13 amino acids. CDR1 and CDR2 from the germline V gene are DFQATT and SNEGSKA (reference sequence). The CDR3 bases are TGCAGTGCTAGCGGCCGGGTCAGCTACGAGCAGTACTTC. The encoded protein is CSASGRVSYEQYF.

The chain uses TRBV28 and TRBJ2-5, with 8 positions matching TRBD2. This CDR3 spans 17 amino acids. The ends lost 3 bases at V and 4 bases at J; junction bases unmatched: 13. Germline V gene lookup returns CDR1 MDHEN and CDR2 SYDVKM. In DNA form, the CDR3 reads TGTGCCAGCAGTTTGATAAATAGCGGGATGCGTGGAGAGACCCAGTACTTC. This translates into CASSLINSGMRGETQYF.

The chain links TRBV9 to TRBJ2-1; TRBD1 might be the D (5 bases). The CDR3 contains 15 residues. Germline-derived CDR1 and CDR2 are SGDLS and YYNGEE. Trimming shortened V by 0 bases and J by 5 bases, and 12 bases separated the two germline ends. CDR3 in amino acids: CASSVGGRVNNEQFF. The DNA for the CDR3 is TGTGCCAGCAGCGTAGGGGGCAGGGTTAACAATGAGCAGTTCTTC.

This clonotype was detected ten times or more. The V gene is TRBV5-1, the J gene TRBJ1-1; weak D call: TRBD1 (5 bases). The CDR3 length is 14 residues. Deletions cut 4 bases from V and 1 base from J, with 11 bases between. Germline CDR1 reads SGHRS; CDR2 reads YFSETQ. The CDR3: CASSQGTENTEAFF. The CDR3 DNA is TGCGCCAGCAGCCAAGGGACCGAGAACACTGAAGCTTTCTTT.

This clonotype was seen a handful of times. V gene TRBV12-3 or TRBV12-4 combines with J gene TRBJ1-1, with D maybe TRBD1 (6 bases). Trimming removed 3 bases from V and 8 bases from J, with 13 bases in between. This CDR3 comprises 13 residues. The CDR3, as DNA: TGTGCCAGCAGTTTCGCTGGACAGCGAGAAGCTTTCTTT. Its translation: CASSFAGQREAFF.

The V gene is TRBV20-1, the J gene TRBJ2-5; 7 bases match TRBD2. The CDR3 has 15 residues. Germline CDR1 and CDR2: DFQATT and SNEGSKA (reference sequence). With V trimmed by 1 base and J by 2 bases, 7 bases remained unmatched. The CDR3 loop reads CSARVSTSAQETQYF. The CDR3 DNA reads TGCAGTGCTAGAGTCTCCACTAGCGCACAAGAGACCCAGTACTTC.

This clonotype was observed a few times. V gene TRBV30 combines with J gene TRBJ2-3; 7 bases map to TRBD1. V gave up 5 bases and J gave up 3 bases; unmatched junction bases: 2. The germline V gene encodes CDR1 GTSNPN and CDR2 SVGIG (reference sequence). The CDR3 is made up of 12 amino acids. In DNA, the CDR3 is TGTGCCTGGGACAGGGAGACAGATACGCAGTATTTT. It is translated as CAWDRETDTQYF.

The V and J genes are TRBV7-2 and TRBJ2-1; no clear D. Germline V lookup: CDR1 SGHTA, CDR2 FQGNSA. CDR3 size: 15 residues. The V end lost 1 base, the J end lost 0 bases, and 7 bases lay between the germline ends. CDR3 sequence (DNA): TGTGCCAGCAGCTTAGACGTGAGCTCCTACAATGAGCAGTTCTTC. The encoded protein is CASSLDVSSYNEQFF.

This clonotype was seen a few times. The chain uses TRBV20-1 and TRBJ2-6; D gene unclear. The germline V gene has CDR1 DFQATT and CDR2 SNEGSKA (reference sequence). The CDR3 has 17 amino acids. Trimming stripped 3 bases from V and 0 bases from J, with 15 bases between. CDR3 sequence reads: CSASWPPQDSGANVLTF. DNA of the CDR3: TGCAGTGCTAGCTGGCCCCCTCAGGACTCTGGGGCCAACGTCCTGACTTTC.

The chain carries TRBV2 and TRBJ2-2; D might be TRBD1 or TRBD2, each matching 5 bases. CDR3 size: 15 residues. Germline CDR1 and CDR2: SNHLY and FYNNEI. Trimming removed 4 bases from V and 3 bases from J, with 12 bases in between. As DNA, the CDR3 is TGTGCCAGCAGTGTTGGGCAGGGAGACACCGGGGAGCTGTTTTTT. This encodes CASSVGQGDTGELFF.

The rearrangement joins TRBV13 to TRBJ2-7, with TRBD1 identical over 9 bases. The germline CDR1 and CDR2 sequences are PRHDT and FYEKMQ (reference sequence). The trim removed 5 bases at V and 1 base at J, leaving 6 bases unmatched. The CDR3 extends over 15 amino acids. The CDR3, as DNA: TGTGCCAGCAGCACCCGCGGGACAGGGTCCTACGAGCAGTACTTC. It codes for CASSTRGTGSYEQYF.

This chain links TRBV10-3 with TRBJ2-3; the match to TRBD2 covers 10 bases. The ends lost 7 bases at V and 1 base at J; junction bases unmatched: 5. Germline lookup yields CDR1 ENHRY and CDR2 SYGVKD. This CDR3 comprises 15 residues. The CDR3 bases are TGTGCCATCAACGCCGGGACTAGCGGCACAGATACGCAGTATTTT. Its protein product is CAINAGTSGTDTQYF.

This clonotype was detected ten times or more. The chain is built from TRBV20-1 and TRBJ2-7; D is ambiguous. Trimming stripped 4 bases from V and 1 base from J, with 14 bases between. Germline-derived CDR1 and CDR2 are DFQATT and SNEGSKA (reference sequence). The CDR3 covers 14 residues. CDR3 DNA sequence: TGCAGTGCTAAAGACCCCGCTCCGTCCTACGAGCAGTACTTC. Encoded protein: CSAKDPAPSYEQYF.

This clonotype was picked up many times. The genes are TRBV12-3 or TRBV12-4 and TRBJ2-5; D may be TRBD2 (5 bases). V was clipped by 7 bases and J by 5 bases, with 17 bases between them. The CDR3 has 14 amino acids. Here the CDR3 DNA reads TGTGCCAGCACCACCTCTGGGAGAGGGGAGACCCAGTACTTC. Translated: CASTTSGRGETQYF.

This clonotype was seen a handful of times. Here the CDR3 reads CSASPGQGITYEQYF. The CDR3 nucleotides read TGCAGTGCTAGTCCGGGCCAGGGCATTACCTACGAGCAGTACTTC. The chain employs TRBV20-1 and TRBJ2-7; possible D gene TRBD1, 5 bases. CDR3 size: 15 residues. The germline V gene has CDR1 DFQATT and CDR2 SNEGSKA (reference sequence). V was cut by 3 bases and J by 2 bases, with 17 bases left in between.